This TCR beta chain was identified during a study of blood T cell repertoires in COVID-19. At the level of the study: The United States, Italy and Spain were the sources of the acute and convalescent COVID-19 samples.

Participant ages covered roughly 18 to 89 years across 24 US areas. Two consecutive negative NP/OP PCR tests, clearance, or resolved symptoms defined Cohort 3 recovery. V was shortened by 5 bases and J by 7 bases, with 12 bases between the two germline ends. Germline assignment: CDR1 LNHDA and CDR2 SQIVND (reference sequence). The CDR3 spans 14 residues. Original data processing: Nucleated cell counts were estimated from reference gene primer amplification. The table came from immunoSEQ multiplex PCR; TCRdb's copy has only in-frame clones and leaves some out. Clonal size and the V and J genes are those of that table, whereas D and trimming came from the DNA. Here the sample spans roughly 360,000 clones, around 83% being singletons.

The sequencing input was PBMCs or T cells enriched from blood (not recorded which). This clonotype was sampled from a woman aged 50 to 60 who had recovered from COVID-19. V is TRBV19 and J is TRBJ1-6, with TRBD1 as a possible D gene (6 bases). The CDR3 bases are TGTGCCAGTAGTGAGGACAGTTGGAATTCACCCCTCCACTTT. Its translation: CASSEDSWNSPLHF.